A single T cell receptor beta chain is shown here with its context. The record originates from a study of breast tumors, draining lymph nodes, adjacent tissues. Axillary draining lymph nodes of breast cancer patients supplied the node samples. This CDR3 contains 10 residues. Germline V lookup: CDR1 DFQATT, CDR2 SNEGSKA (reference sequence). MiXCR, run by TCRdb on the multiplex PCR reads, gives a single entry per CDR3 protein. This table holds around 110,000 distinct CDR3 sequences, about 29% found once. Sequenced sample: axillary lymph node tissue. The chain has TRBV20-1 and TRBJ2-5; no definite D call. This clonotype was sampled from a female donor with breast cancer. Some clones in this sample may be carry-over from other donors' samples. CDR3 protein: CSADEETQYF. Written as DNA, the CDR3 is TGCAGCGCAGATGAAGAGACCCAGTACTTC.